This passage covers 6 T cell receptor beta chains from one sample sequenced in a study of cytomegalovirus exposure and HLA in healthy donors. Use of 60 Vbeta and 13 Jbeta primers characterized the PCR. Only in-frame clones appear in the TCRdb table, and some are missing; sequencing was by immunoSEQ multiplex PCR. The data hold some 190,000 clones, with 9.5% observed a single time. The specimen sequenced was PBMCs. The receptor set was obtained from a woman in her 30s in good health and CMV-seropositive.

This clone came up a few times. The CDR3 nucleotides are TGTGCCAGCAGCGGTAGCGGCCGCAGCACAGATACGCAGTATTTT. It encodes CASSGSGRSTDTQYF. This chain joins TRBV5-4 and TRBJ2-3, with D possibly matching TRBD2 (6 bases). Deletions cut 4 bases from V and 0 bases from J, with 12 bases between. Germline V gene data show CDR1 as SGHNT and CDR2 as YYREEE (reference sequence). The CDR3 extends over 15 amino acids.

This clone has only a few counts. The CDR3 nucleotides read TGCAGCGTGGTAGTACAGAACTATGGCTACACCTTC. Amino acid sequence: CSVVVQNYGYTF. The chain links TRBV29-1 to TRBJ1-2, with D hard to call. CDR1 is SQVTM and CDR2 is ANQGSEA in the germline V gene. The CDR3 is 12 residues long. Trimming pared 6 bases from V and 2 bases from J, leaving 10 bases between.

This clone has just a few counts. The same CDR3 can be traced to other DNA sequences in this sample. This sequence joins TRBV7-8 and TRBJ2-7; 7 bases agree with TRBD1. This CDR3 spans 13 amino acids. The junction had 0 bases not matched to a gene; V was cut back by 1 base and J by 3 bases. Germline V CDR1 and CDR2: SGHVS, FQNEAQ. CDR3 in amino acids: CASSLDRGYEQYF. The CDR3 region has the DNA TGTGCCAGCAGCTTAGACAGGGGCTACGAGCAGTACTTC.

This clone has just a few counts. The chain employs TRBV27 and TRBJ2-7; tentative D call: TRBD2 (6 bases). CDR3 length equals 14 residues. The germline CDR1 and CDR2 sequences are MNHEY and SMNVEV (reference sequence). V was cut by 7 bases and J by 3 bases, with 16 bases left in between. CDR3: CASMREVVGYEQYF. As DNA, the CDR3 is TGTGCCAGCATGAGGGAGGTCGTAGGCTACGAGCAGTACTTC.

The chain is built from TRBV19 and TRBJ1-2; D gene uncertain. Trimming cost V 3 bases and J 7 bases, with 12 bases left between them. This CDR3 spans 13 amino acids. Germline V lookup: CDR1 LNHDA, CDR2 SQIVND (reference sequence). The CDR3 is CASSIYEMSGYTF. DNA for the CDR3: TGTGCCAGTAGTATTTATGAGATGAGTGGCTACACCTTC.

The chain joins TRBV7-9 to TRBJ2-7, with 8 bases identical to TRBD1. J lost 3 bases, V lost 5 bases, and 9 bases had no gene match. Germline V CDR1 and CDR2: SEHNR, FQNEAQ (reference sequence). This CDR3 region has 15 residues. CDR3 bases: TGTGCCAGCAGCCCCGTCCGGGACAGGTTCTACGAGCAGTACTTC. Protein sequence: CASSPVRDRFYEQYF.